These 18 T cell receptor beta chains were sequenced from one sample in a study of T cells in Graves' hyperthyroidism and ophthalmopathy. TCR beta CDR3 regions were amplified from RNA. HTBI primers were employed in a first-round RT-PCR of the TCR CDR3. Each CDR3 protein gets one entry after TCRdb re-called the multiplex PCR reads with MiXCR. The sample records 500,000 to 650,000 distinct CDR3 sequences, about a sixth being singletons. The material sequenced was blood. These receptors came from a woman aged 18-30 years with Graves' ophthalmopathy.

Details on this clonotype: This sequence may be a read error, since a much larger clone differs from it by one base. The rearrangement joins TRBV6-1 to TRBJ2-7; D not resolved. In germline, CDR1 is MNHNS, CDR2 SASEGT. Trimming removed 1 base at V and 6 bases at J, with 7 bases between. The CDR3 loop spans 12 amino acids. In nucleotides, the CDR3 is TGTGCCAGCAGTGAAGACTACGGCGAGCAGTACTTC. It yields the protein CASSEDYGEQYF.

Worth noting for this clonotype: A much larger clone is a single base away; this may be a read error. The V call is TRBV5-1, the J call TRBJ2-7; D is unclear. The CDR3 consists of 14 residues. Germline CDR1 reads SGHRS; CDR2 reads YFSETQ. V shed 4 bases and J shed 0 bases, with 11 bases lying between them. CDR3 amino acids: CASSQQHGSYEQYF. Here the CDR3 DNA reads TGCGCCAGCAGCCAGCAACACGGCTCCTACGAGCAGTACTTC.

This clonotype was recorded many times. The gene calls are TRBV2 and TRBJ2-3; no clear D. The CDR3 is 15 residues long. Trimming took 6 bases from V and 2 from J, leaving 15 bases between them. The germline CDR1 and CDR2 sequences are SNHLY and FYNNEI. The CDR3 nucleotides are TGTGCCAGCAGGCGACACTCATCGATCACAGATACGCAGTATTTT. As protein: CASRRHSSITDTQYF. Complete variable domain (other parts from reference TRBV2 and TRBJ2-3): EPEVTQTPSHQVTQMGQEVILRCVPISNHLYFYWYRQILGQKVEFLVSFYNNEISEKSEIFDDQFSVERPDGSNFTLKIRSTKLEDSAMYFCASRRHSSITDTQYFGPGTRLTVL.

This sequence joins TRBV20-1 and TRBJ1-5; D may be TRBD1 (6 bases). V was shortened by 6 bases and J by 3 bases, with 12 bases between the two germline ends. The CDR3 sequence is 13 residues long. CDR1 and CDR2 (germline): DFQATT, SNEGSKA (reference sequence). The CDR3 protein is CSANTGNNQPQHF. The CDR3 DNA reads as TGCAGTGCGAACACAGGGAACAATCAGCCCCAGCATTTT.

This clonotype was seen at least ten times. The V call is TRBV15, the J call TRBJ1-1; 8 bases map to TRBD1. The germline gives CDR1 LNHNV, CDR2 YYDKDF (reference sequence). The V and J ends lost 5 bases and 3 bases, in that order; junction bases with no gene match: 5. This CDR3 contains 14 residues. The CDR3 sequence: CATSPDRAYTEAFF. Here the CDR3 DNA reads TGTGCCACCAGCCCGGACAGGGCTTACACTGAAGCTTTCTTT.

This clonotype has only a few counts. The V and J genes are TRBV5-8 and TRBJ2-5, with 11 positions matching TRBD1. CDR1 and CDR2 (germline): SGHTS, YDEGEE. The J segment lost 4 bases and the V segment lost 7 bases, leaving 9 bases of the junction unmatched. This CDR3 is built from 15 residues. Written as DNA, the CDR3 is TGTGCCAGCGACCCCGGACAGGGGGCGGGAGAGACCCAGTACTTC. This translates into CASDPGQGAGETQYF.

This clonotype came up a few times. The CDR3 DNA is TGCAGTGCTACGGCGGGAGGCTCCTACAATGAGCAGTTCTTC. Amino acids: CSATAGGSYNEQFF. This chain uses TRBV20-1 with TRBJ2-1, with 8 bases fitting TRBD2. The V gene end was trimmed by 4 bases and the J gene end by 0 bases; junction bases not matched to a gene: 2. The CDR3 totals 14 residues. Germline lookup yields CDR1 DFQATT and CDR2 SNEGSKA (reference sequence).

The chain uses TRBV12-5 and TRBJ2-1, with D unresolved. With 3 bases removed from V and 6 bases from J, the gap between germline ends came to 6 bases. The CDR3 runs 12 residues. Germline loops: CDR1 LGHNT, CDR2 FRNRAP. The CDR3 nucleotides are TGTGCTAGTGGTTTTCTATCCAATGAGCAGTTCTTC. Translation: CASGFLSNEQFF.

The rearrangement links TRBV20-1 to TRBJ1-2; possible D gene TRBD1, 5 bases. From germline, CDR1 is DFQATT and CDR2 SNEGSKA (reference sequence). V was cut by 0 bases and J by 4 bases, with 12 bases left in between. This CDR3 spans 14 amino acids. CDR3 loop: CSARDRAGGYGYTF. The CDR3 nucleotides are TGCAGTGCTAGAGATCGGGCGGGGGGCTATGGCTACACCTTC.

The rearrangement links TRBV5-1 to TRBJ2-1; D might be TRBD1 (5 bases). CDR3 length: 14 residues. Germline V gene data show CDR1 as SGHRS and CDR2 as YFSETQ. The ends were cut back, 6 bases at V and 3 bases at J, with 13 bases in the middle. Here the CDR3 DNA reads TGCGCCAGCAAGTGGGTAGGGGACTACAATGAGCAGTTCTTC. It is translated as CASKWVGDYNEQFF.

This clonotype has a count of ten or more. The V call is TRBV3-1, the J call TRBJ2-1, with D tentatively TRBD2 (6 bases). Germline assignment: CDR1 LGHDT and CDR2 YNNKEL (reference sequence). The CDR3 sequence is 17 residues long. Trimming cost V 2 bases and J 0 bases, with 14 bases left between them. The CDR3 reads CASSQPRGGSSYNEQFF. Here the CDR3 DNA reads TGTGCCAGCAGCCAACCCCGAGGAGGGAGCTCCTACAATGAGCAGTTCTTC.

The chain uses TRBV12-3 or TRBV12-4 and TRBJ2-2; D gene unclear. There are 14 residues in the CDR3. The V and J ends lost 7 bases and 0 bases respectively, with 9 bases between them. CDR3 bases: TGTGCCAGCACCAGGACGACGAACACCGGGGAGCTGTTTTTT. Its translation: CASTRTTNTGELFF.

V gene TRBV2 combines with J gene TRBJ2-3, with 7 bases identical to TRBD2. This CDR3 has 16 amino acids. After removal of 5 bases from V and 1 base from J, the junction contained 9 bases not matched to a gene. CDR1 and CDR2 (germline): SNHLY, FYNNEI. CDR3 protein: CASSRWGGGGTDTQYF. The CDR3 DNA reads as TGTGCCAGCAGTCGCTGGGGGGGGGGAGGCACAGATACGCAGTATTTT.

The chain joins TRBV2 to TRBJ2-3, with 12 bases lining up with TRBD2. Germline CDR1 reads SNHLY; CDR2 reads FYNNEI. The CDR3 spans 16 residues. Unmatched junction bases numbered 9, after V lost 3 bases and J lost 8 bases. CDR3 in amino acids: CASSEGLAGTQGTQYF. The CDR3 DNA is TGTGCCAGCAGTGAGGGACTAGCGGGTACTCAGGGTACGCAGTATTTT.

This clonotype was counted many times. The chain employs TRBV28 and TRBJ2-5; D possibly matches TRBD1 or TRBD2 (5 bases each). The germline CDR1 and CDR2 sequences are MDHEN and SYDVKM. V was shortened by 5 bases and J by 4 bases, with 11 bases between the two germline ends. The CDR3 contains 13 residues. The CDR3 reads CASSGGPGETQYF. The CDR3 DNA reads TGTGCCAGCAGTGGGGGACCGGGAGAGACCCAGTACTTC. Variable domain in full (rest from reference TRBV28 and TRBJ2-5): DVKVTQSSRYLVKRTGEKVFLECVQDMDHENMFWYRQDPGLGLRLIYFSYDVKMKEKGDIPEGYSVSREKKERFSLILESASTNQTSMYLCASSGGPGETQYFGPGTRLLVL.

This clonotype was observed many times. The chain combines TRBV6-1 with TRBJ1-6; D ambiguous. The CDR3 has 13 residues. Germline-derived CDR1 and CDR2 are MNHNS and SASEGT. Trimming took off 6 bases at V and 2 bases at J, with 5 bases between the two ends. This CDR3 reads CASRRTYNSPLHF. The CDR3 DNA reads TGTGCCAGCAGACGGACCTATAATTCACCCCTCCACTTT.

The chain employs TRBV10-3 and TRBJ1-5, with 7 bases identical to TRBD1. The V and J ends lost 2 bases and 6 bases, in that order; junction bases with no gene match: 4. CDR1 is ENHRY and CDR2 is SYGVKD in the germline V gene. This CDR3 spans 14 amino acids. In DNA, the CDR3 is TGTGCCATCAGTGAGGACAGGGACGTTCAGCCCCAGCATTTT. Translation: CAISEDRDVQPQHF.

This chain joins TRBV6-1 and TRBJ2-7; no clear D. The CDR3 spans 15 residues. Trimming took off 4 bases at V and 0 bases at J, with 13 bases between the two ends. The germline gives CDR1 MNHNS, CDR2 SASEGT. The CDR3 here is CASSANPVLSYEQYF. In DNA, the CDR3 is TGTGCCAGCAGTGCTAACCCCGTCCTCTCCTACGAGCAGTACTTC.